The 27 T cell receptor beta chains below were found in one sample sequenced in a study of molecular identifiers for immune sequencing clone quantification (dated by TCRdb to the late 2010s). Library prep was done by PCR. Data came from a NextSeq 500. In TCRdb, the public reads were trimmed at Q25 with fastp and aligned with MiXCR, with productive beta chains retained. Each record represents a unique CDR3 protein, reported with the most common genes and DNA among its rows. Across this sample there are more than 550,000 distinct CDR3 sequences, with 25% seen only once. Of the sample, about 0.8% is held by the ten largest clones. Sequencing was carried out using naive CD8+ T cells from blood, with Jurkat cell RNA spiked in. Taken with the paper, the label for cell subset or site translates to: FACS-sorted CD8+CD4-CCR7+CD45RA+ naive T cells. These receptors all come from a human donor in good health. Some libraries in this study had Jurkat cell RNA spiked in.

The chain carries TRBV20-1 and TRBJ2-1; 10 nucleotides match TRBD2. The CDR3 has 13 residues. CDR1 and CDR2 from the germline V gene are DFQATT and SNEGSKA (reference sequence). With V trimmed by 6 bases and J by 6 bases, 5 bases remained unmatched. CDR3 in DNA: TGCAGTGCATCGGGGACTAGCGCCAATGAGCAGTTCTTC. Protein: CSASGTSANEQFF.

This clonotype was counted at least ten times. The rearrangement uses TRBV29-1 and TRBJ2-2; a possible D gene is TRBD1 (5 bases). V lost 3 bases to trimming and J lost 6 bases, with 8 bases between them. Germline V lookup: CDR1 SQVTM, CDR2 ANQGSEA. The CDR3 length is 12 residues. The CDR3 DNA reads TGCAGCGTTGACAGGGCGTCCGGGGAGCTGTTTTTT. The encoded protein is CSVDRASGELFF.

For this clonotype: This could be a read error, since a much larger clone is one nucleotide away. The gene calls are TRBV9 and TRBJ1-1; tentative D call: TRBD1 (6 bases). The CDR3 length is 14 residues. The V gene's germline CDR1 is SGDLS and CDR2 YYNGEE. V dropped 3 bases and J dropped 3 bases, with 12 bases sitting between them. CDR3 loop: CASSAEQGDTEAFF. The DNA of the CDR3 is TGTGCCAGCAGCGCAGAACAGGGAGACACTGAAGCTTTCTTT.

The chain carries TRBV5-1 and TRBJ1-1, with TRBD1 as a possible D gene (5 bases). In germline, CDR1 is SGHRS, CDR2 YFSETQ. V lost 6 bases, J lost 6 bases, and 9 bases lay in between. CDR3 length: 11 amino acids. The CDR3 spells CASMGVAEAFF. CDR3 sequence (DNA): TGCGCCAGCATGGGGGTCGCTGAAGCTTTCTTT.

The rearrangement uses TRBV12-3 or TRBV12-4 and TRBJ2-7; D not resolved. This CDR3 has 13 residues. V lost 3 bases, J lost 3 bases, and 9 bases lay in between. The CDR3 reads CASSFAAVYEQYF. The CDR3, as DNA: TGTGCCAGCAGTTTCGCTGCGGTCTACGAGCAGTACTTC.

In regard to this clonotype: The conserved closing phenylalanine or tryptophan is absent in this CDR3, likely reflecting a read error. The chain recombines TRBV7-3 with TRBJ2-7; 8 nucleotides line up with TRBD2. The CDR3 has 16 amino acids. Germline V gene lookup returns CDR1 SGHTA and CDR2 FQGTGA. The V and J ends lost 5 bases and 4 bases, in that order; junction bases with no gene match: 13. The CDR3, as DNA: TGTGCCAGCAGCCCGACGGGCGGGACTAGTGGATACGAGCAGTACCTC. The encoded protein is CASSPTGGTSGYEQYL.

This clonotype was seen at least ten times. J is TRBJ2-3 and V is TRBV4-3; D remains ambiguous. V was pared by 0 bases and J by 0 bases, with 10 bases between. The length of the CDR3 is 16 residues. The germline CDR1 and CDR2 sequences are LGHNA and YSLEER. DNA for the CDR3: TGCGCCAGCAGCCAAGAGCCTAACCCTAGCACAGATACGCAGTATTTT. The encoded protein is CASSQEPNPSTDTQYF.

This rearrangement joins TRBV30 to TRBJ2-1; 7 nucleotides match TRBD1. The CDR3 sequence is 15 residues long. J lost 8 bases, V lost 0 bases, and 10 bases had no gene match. The germline V gene has CDR1 GTSNPN and CDR2 SVGIG (reference sequence). Here the CDR3 reads CAWSVGAGGRDEQFF. CDR3 sequence (DNA): TGTGCCTGGAGTGTAGGGGCAGGGGGTCGGGATGAGCAGTTCTTC.

This clonotype occurred many times. CDR3 nucleotide sequence: TGTGCCAGCAGTTGGGGACAGCTCTCAGATTGGCATGGCTACACCTTC. It specifies CASSWGQLSDWHGYTF. The chain links TRBV27 to TRBJ1-2; 7 bases fit TRBD1. CDR3 length equals 16 residues. Germline V CDR1 and CDR2: MNHEY, SMNVEV (reference sequence). Trimming took 4 bases from V and 6 from J; bases not matched to a gene: 14.

This clonotype came up many times. The genes are TRBV9 and TRBJ2-3; TRBD1 aligns across 9 bases. This CDR3 is 16 amino acids long. The V gene end was trimmed by 4 bases and the J gene end by 4 bases; junction bases not matched to a gene: 10. The germline CDR1 and CDR2 sequences are SGDLS and YYNGEE. DNA for the CDR3: TGTGCCAGCAGCTCGCCGGGACAGGGTGGTCCAGATACGCAGTATTTT. Its translation: CASSSPGQGGPDTQYF.

Ten or more counts support this clonotype. The chain employs TRBV2 and TRBJ1-2, with D maybe TRBD1 (6 bases). The V gene's germline CDR1 is SNHLY and CDR2 FYNNEI. The CDR3 has 15 amino acids. V lost 6 bases and J 2 bases, leaving 16 bases between the germline ends. The CDR3 bases are TGTGCCAGCAGCTATACAGGGAAGTCGAACTATGGCTACACCTTC. This encodes CASSYTGKSNYGYTF.

This clonotype occurred many times. Here the CDR3 reads CASSQGRTSGYEQYF. CDR3 coding DNA: TGCGCCAGCAGCCAAGGACGGACTAGCGGATACGAGCAGTACTTC. J is TRBJ2-7 and V is TRBV4-3; TRBD2 matches 10 bases. The germline CDR1 and CDR2 sequences are LGHNA and YSLEER. Trimming at V came to 1 base and at J to 4 bases, leaving 4 bases not matched to a gene. This CDR3 has 15 amino acids.

This clonotype was seen once. One end of the junction varies from germline; a read error may be responsible. This chain uses TRBV28 with TRBJ2-5; the D gene is possibly TRBD2 (6 bases). The CDR3 has 14 amino acids. In germline, CDR1 is MDHEN, CDR2 SYDVKM. The CDR3 DNA follows: TGTGCCAGCAGTTTATTCGGGAGCAAAGAGACCCAGTACTTT. It encodes CASSLFGSKETQYF.

This clonotype was seen a few times. This chain joins TRBV9 and TRBJ2-3, with 7 bases fitting TRBD2. The germline V gene has CDR1 SGDLS and CDR2 YYNGEE. The length of the CDR3 is 16 residues. After removal of 4 bases from V and 2 bases from J, the junction contained 10 bases not matched to a gene. In DNA form, the CDR3 reads TGTGCCAGCAGCCCTCGGGGAAGCGGGGTCACAGATACGCAGTATTTT. Its translation is CASSPRGSGVTDTQYF.

In this sample, this clonotype turned up once. A much larger clone is a single base away; this may be a read error. The chain combines TRBV5-1 with TRBJ2-3, with D unresolved. This CDR3 has 16 amino acids. Trimming cost V 0 bases and J 2 bases, with 13 bases left between them. Germline V gene sequence: CDR1 SGHRS, CDR2 YFSETQ. CDR3 region: CASSLAAADYTDTQYF. CDR3 DNA sequence: TGCGCCAGCAGCTTGGCCGCGGCAGATTACACAGATACGCAGTATTTT.

The sample holds many counts of this clonotype. The rearrangement joins TRBV10-2 to TRBJ2-3; the D gene could be TRBD1 or TRBD2 (6 bases each). The germline V and J ends were trimmed by 4 bases and 4 bases, with 12 bases remaining between them. Germline assignment: CDR1 WSHSY and CDR2 SAAADI. The CDR3 runs to 14 residues. The CDR3 here is CASSGGAGADTQYF. For the CDR3, the DNA is TGCGCCAGCAGTGGGGGGGCCGGGGCAGATACGCAGTATTTT.

This clonotype has ten or more counts. The DNA for the CDR3 is TGTGCCAGCAGTTCACCGGGGGGCACAGATACGCAGTATTTT. Protein sequence: CASSSPGGTDTQYF. The chain combines TRBV27 with TRBJ2-3; D perhaps matches TRBD2 (6 bases). The CDR3 is made up of 14 amino acids. Germline loops: CDR1 MNHEY, CDR2 SMNVEV (reference sequence). Deletions cut 4 bases from V and 1 base from J, with 9 bases between.

Turning to this clonotype: A much bigger clone sits one base away, suggesting this may be a read error. V is TRBV19 and J is TRBJ2-3; 7 bases match TRBD1. CDR1 LNHDA and CDR2 SQIVND come from the germline V gene (reference sequence). The J segment lost 2 bases and the V segment lost 10 bases, leaving 6 bases of the junction unmatched. This CDR3 spans 13 amino acids. The CDR3 protein is CATRDSDTDTQYF. CDR3 nucleotide sequence: TGTGCCACAAGGGACAGCGACACAGATACGCAGTATTTT.

This clonotype was counted between two and nine times. CDR3 sequence: CAVGSFSNQPQHF. CDR3 nucleotides: TGTGCCGTGGGGTCCTTTAGCAATCAGCCCCAGCATTTT. The chain couples TRBV28 to TRBJ1-5; D gene uncertain. This CDR3 region has 13 residues. Trimming cost V 11 bases and J 0 bases, with 11 bases left between them. Germline V gene sequence: CDR1 MDHEN, CDR2 SYDVKM.

This clonotype has more than one count but fewer than ten. J is TRBJ2-5 and V is TRBV5-1; D remains ambiguous. Germline V CDR1 and CDR2: SGHRS, YFSETQ. V was pared by 4 bases and J by 5 bases, with 21 bases between. The CDR3 spans 16 residues. CDR3 coding DNA: TGCGCCAGCAGCCTATTAAGGCCAACTGGGTTCGAGACCCAGTACTTC. Translating gives CASSLLRPTGFETQYF. Complete variable domain (other parts from reference TRBV5-1 and TRBJ2-5): KAGVTQTPRYLIKTRGQQVTLSCSPISGHRSVSWYQQTPGQGLQFLFEYFSETQRNKGNFPGRFSGRQFSNSRSEMNVSTLELGDSALYLCASSLLRPTGFETQYFGPGTRLLVL.

For this clonotype: A much larger clone is a single base away; this may be a read error. The chain is built from TRBV28 and TRBJ2-2, with D possibly matching TRBD1 (6 bases). The germline V gene encodes CDR1 MDHEN and CDR2 SYDVKM. The CDR3 totals 14 residues. The CDR3 region is CASSPRTATGELVF. The CDR3 DNA sequence: TGTGCCAGCAGTCCCAGGACAGCCACCGGGGAGCTGGTTTTT.

The gene calls are TRBV7-9 and TRBJ1-1, with 10 bases matching TRBD1. The V gene's germline CDR1 is SEHNR and CDR2 FQNEAQ (reference sequence). The J segment lost 3 bases and the V segment lost 5 bases, leaving 12 bases of the junction unmatched. This CDR3 spans 17 amino acids. The CDR3 loop reads CASSLVPGQGTHTEAFF. CDR3 nucleotides: TGTGCCAGCAGCCTTGTCCCGGGACAGGGGACGCACACTGAAGCTTTCTTT.

This clonotype was detected only a few times. The rearrangement links TRBV29-1 to TRBJ2-1, with 10 bases identical to TRBD2. With V trimmed by 4 bases and J by 0 bases, 12 bases remained unmatched. The CDR3 is 18 residues long. Germline lookup yields CDR1 SQVTM and CDR2 ANQGSEA. As DNA, the CDR3 is TGCAGCGTTGGTGGGACTAGCGCCTCTACACGCTCCTACAATGAGCAGTTCTTC. Amino acid sequence: CSVGGTSASTRSYNEQFF.

With regard to this clonotype: This could be a read error, since a much larger clone is one nucleotide away. The J gene is TRBJ2-7, the V gene TRBV15; D possibly corresponds to TRBD1 (5 bases). Germline V gene lookup returns CDR1 LNHNV and CDR2 YYDKDF (reference sequence). There are 14 residues in the CDR3. This CDR3 reads CATSRDSSGHEQCF. For the CDR3, the DNA is TGTGCCACCAGCAGAGATAGTTCAGGGCACGAGCAGTGCTTC.

This chain links TRBV13 with TRBJ2-4, with D hard to call. The CDR3 runs 14 residues. Trimming cost V 4 bases and J 7 bases, with 14 bases left between them. Looked up from germline, CDR1 is PRHDT and CDR2 is FYEKMQ (reference sequence). The CDR3 loop reads CASSSLRAWNIQYF. CDR3 bases: TGTGCCAGCAGCTCCCTCCGGGCCTGGAACATTCAGTACTTC. Drawing the rest from reference TRBV13 and TRBJ2-4, the complete variable domain is AAGVIQSPRHLIKEKRETATLKCYPIPRHDTVYWYQQGPGQDPQFLISFYEKMQSDKGSIPDRFSAQQFSDYHSELNMSSLELGDSALYFCASSSLRAWNIQYFGAGTRLSVL.

This clonotype occurred a few times. V and J are TRBV28 and TRBJ2-7, with 11 bases matching TRBD2. CDR1 and CDR2 from the germline V gene are MDHEN and SYDVKM. Trimming at V came to 0 bases and at J to 3 bases, leaving 10 bases not matched to a gene. This CDR3 is built from 18 residues. CDR3 nucleotides: TGTGCCAGCAGTTTATGGAGGCCCGGGACTAGCGGATACTACGAGCAGTACTTC. Its translation is CASSLWRPGTSGYYEQYF.

V is TRBV6-6 and J is TRBJ1-5; weak D call: TRBD1 (5 bases). CDR1 MNHNY and CDR2 SVGAGI come from the germline V gene (reference sequence). Trimming cost V 8 bases and J 1 base, with 15 bases left between them. The CDR3 length is 15 residues. DNA for the CDR3: TGTGCCAGCCTTGACAGCGGAGGCAGCAATCAGCCCCAGCATTTT. It translates to CASLDSGGSNQPQHF.